A single sample is the source of the 13 T cell receptor beta chains below, sequenced in a study of Graves' ophthalmopathy and Graves' hyperthyroidism. The authors amplified TCR beta CDR3 regions from RNA transcripts. An initial RT-PCR round employing HTBI primers preceded a second-round multiplex PCR. TCRdb reanalysed the multiplex PCR reads using MiXCR and keeps one entry per CDR3 protein. Here the sample spans about 370,000 distinct CDR3 sequences, 17% being singletons. The sequenced sample was peripheral blood. The receptors derive from an adult woman with stable Graves' hyperthyroidism.

This clonotype was seen only a few times. The V gene is TRBV9, the J gene TRBJ2-2; the match to TRBD2 covers 7 bases. Germline V gene lookup returns CDR1 SGDLS and CDR2 YYNGEE. The CDR3 spans 18 residues. The junction had 9 bases not matched to a gene; V was cut back by 1 base and J by 0 bases. The CDR3 spells CASSVRLARGSNTGELFF. CDR3 bases: TGTGCCAGCAGCGTAAGACTAGCCCGGGGGTCGAACACCGGGGAGCTGTTTTTT.

CDR3 protein: CATSDSGQGSTDTQYF. The CDR3 DNA reads as TGTGCCACCAGTGATTCGGGACAGGGAAGCACAGATACGCAGTATTTT. V is TRBV24-1 and J is TRBJ2-3, with 9 bases aligning to TRBD1. Germline lookup yields CDR1 KGHDR and CDR2 SFDVKD. CDR3 length: 16 residues. V lost 2 bases and J lost 0; bases outside the gene matches: 2.

The rearrangement uses TRBV18 and TRBJ2-7, with D possibly TRBD2 on 7 matching bases. V was cut by 2 bases and J by 3 bases, with 14 bases left in between. This CDR3 region has 15 residues. The germline V gene has CDR1 KGHSH and CDR2 LQKENI. This chain's CDR3 is CASSPSGLGGYEQYF. CDR3 bases: TGTGCCAGCTCACCATCCGGACTAGGGGGCTACGAGCAGTACTTC. The whole variable domain, remainder taken from reference TRBV18 and TRBJ2-7, is NAGVMQNPRHLVRRRGQEARLRCSPMKGHSHVYWYRQLPEEGLKFMVYLQKENIIDESGMPKERFSAEFPKEGPSILRIQQVVRGDSAAYFCASSPSGLGGYEQYFGPGTRLTVT.

The sample holds many counts of this clonotype. J is TRBJ2-2 and V is TRBV24-1, with 12 bases aligning to TRBD2. Losses at the gene ends were 6 bases for V and 5 bases for J; bases not matched to a gene: 3. CDR3 length: 15 amino acids. Germline V gene lookup returns CDR1 KGHDR and CDR2 SFDVKD. The CDR3 sequence is CATSLAGGVTGELFF. The CDR3 DNA follows: TGTGCCACCAGTCTAGCGGGAGGGGTAACCGGGGAGCTGTTTTTT.

This clonotype was recorded at least ten times. The rearrangement uses TRBV25-1 and TRBJ2-2, with D possibly matching TRBD1 (6 bases). V was cut by 7 bases and J by 7 bases, with 16 bases left in between. The CDR3 spans 14 residues. Germline V lookup: CDR1 MGHDK, CDR2 SYGVNS. The CDR3 loop reads CASMSSQGYGELFF. As DNA, the CDR3 is TGTGCCAGCATGTCCAGTCAGGGGTACGGGGAGCTGTTTTTT.

The table lists this clonotype with many counts. The V gene is TRBV12-3 or TRBV12-4, the J gene TRBJ1-1; tentatively, D is TRBD1 (6 bases). The CDR3 totals 12 residues. Trimming pared 5 bases from V and 9 bases from J, leaving 13 bases between. CDR3 nucleotides: TGTGCCAGCAGTCTCAGGACAGACCAAGCTTTCTTT. Encoded protein: CASSLRTDQAFF.

The sample holds many counts of this clonotype. V and J are TRBV27 and TRBJ2-5, with D perhaps matching TRBD1 or TRBD2 (5 bases each). The germline V gene has CDR1 MNHEY and CDR2 SMNVEV (reference sequence). The CDR3 spans 16 residues. The ends were cut back, 4 bases at V and 4 bases at J, with 19 bases in the middle. CDR3 nucleotide sequence: TGTGCCAGCAGTTCCTCCCCGGGGCCAGGGCGAGAGACCCAGTACTTC. Its protein product is CASSSSPGPGRETQYF.

This clonotype was seen ten or more times. The chain recombines TRBV25-1 with TRBJ1-2; no clear D gene. The V gene's germline CDR1 is MGHDK and CDR2 SYGVNS. V lost 2 bases to trimming and J lost 4 bases, with 11 bases between them. This CDR3 has 14 amino acids. CDR3: CASSETRSGYGYTF. DNA for the CDR3: TGTGCCAGCAGTGAAACACGGAGTGGCTATGGCTACACCTTC.

This clonotype came up a few times. V is TRBV28 and J is TRBJ2-7; D may be TRBD2 (6 bases). Germline values: CDR1 MDHEN, CDR2 SYDVKM. The ends were cut back, 5 bases at V and 0 bases at J, with 17 bases in the middle. This CDR3 contains 16 residues. The CDR3 region has the DNA TGTGCCAGCAGTCCAATACGGGAGTCCCACTCCTACGAGCAGTACTTC. Its protein product is CASSPIRESHSYEQYF.

In the case of this clonotype: With a much larger clone just one base away, this may be a read error. This chain links TRBV15 with TRBJ2-4; D is uncertain. Germline lookup yields CDR1 LNHNV and CDR2 YYDKDF (reference sequence). V lost 6 bases to trimming and J lost 4 bases, with 13 bases between them. The CDR3 loop spans 14 amino acids. This chain's CDR3 is CATSLLGLKNIQYF. The CDR3 DNA follows: TGTGCCACCAGTCTTTTAGGGCTGAAAAACATTCAGTACTTC.

There are many counts of this clonotype. The V call is TRBV7-9, the J call TRBJ1-2; TRBD1 matches at 8 bases. CDR3 size: 14 residues. Germline CDR1 reads SEHNR; CDR2 reads FQNEAQ (reference sequence). J lost 5 bases, V lost 1 base, and 3 bases had no gene match. The CDR3 sequence is CASSLETGEYGYTF. CDR3 DNA sequence: TGTGCCAGCAGCTTAGAGACAGGGGAGTATGGCTACACCTTC.

Only a few counts were recorded for this clonotype. It may be a read error: a sequence one base away is much more abundant. The chain has TRBV24-1 and TRBJ1-1; TRBD1 might be the D (6 bases). CDR1 KGHDR and CDR2 SFDVKD come from the germline V gene. The CDR3 loop spans 13 amino acids. CDR3 in amino acids: CATSEGGYTGAFF. In nucleotides, the CDR3 is TGTGCCACCAGTGAAGGGGGGTACACTGGAGCTTTCTTT.

This chain connects TRBV30 to TRBJ2-5; D uncertain. The V end was cut by 0 bases, the J end by 4 bases, with 9 bases between. The V gene's germline CDR1 is GTSNPN and CDR2 SVGIG (reference sequence). The CDR3 is made up of 13 amino acids. CDR3 loop: CAWSVLVRETQYF. The CDR3 coding sequence is TGTGCCTGGAGTGTACTGGTGAGAGAGACCCAGTACTTC.